Listed here are 27 T cell receptor beta chains from one sample, sequenced in a study of blood T cell repertoires in COVID-19. This table comes from immunoSEQ multiplex PCR, and its TCRdb copy is limited to in-frame clones, with some not included. Among fewer than 250,000 clones listed, roughly nine tenths were seen once. Source material: peripheral blood. These receptor sequences come from a man aged 35 to 55 with acute or convalescent COVID-19.

The V and J genes are TRBV2 and TRBJ2-3; TRBD1 might be the D (6 bases). Trimming left V 6 bases short and J 5 bases short, with 12 bases between. Germline lookup yields CDR1 SNHLY and CDR2 FYNNEI. The CDR3 is made up of 13 amino acids. The CDR3 coding sequence is TGTGCCAGCAGGCAACAGGGTGGAGATACGCAGTATTTT. It translates to CASRQQGGDTQYF.

The chain employs TRBV11-3 and TRBJ2-7; a weak D match, TRBD1 (6 bases). The CDR3 consists of 14 residues. V shed 5 bases and J shed 2 bases, with 13 bases lying between them. Germline CDR1 SGHNT, CDR2 YENEEA. Here the CDR3 reads CASSPRGHPYEQYF. In DNA, the CDR3 is TGTGCCAGCAGCCCACGGGGACACCCCTACGAGCAGTACTTC.

The rearrangement uses TRBV19 and TRBJ1-2; D may be TRBD1 (6 bases). Trimming took off 1 base at V and 4 bases at J, with 19 bases between the two ends. The CDR3 loop spans 17 amino acids. Germline assignment: CDR1 LNHDA and CDR2 SQIVND (reference sequence). DNA for the CDR3: TGTGCCAGTAGTATAGGTCAGGGGAGAGAAGTTCGCTATGGCTACACCTTC. It yields the protein CASSIGQGREVRYGYTF. Drawing the rest from reference TRBV19 and TRBJ1-2, the complete variable domain is DGGITQSPKYLFRKEGQNVTLSCEQNLNHDAMYWYRQDPGQGLRLIYYSQIVNDFQKGDIAEGYSVSREKKESFPLTVTSAQKNPTAFYLCASSIGQGREVRYGYTFGSGTRLTVV.

The chain links TRBV5-5 to TRBJ1-6; the D gene is possibly TRBD1 (5 bases). Germline CDR1 and CDR2: SGHKS and YYEKEE (reference sequence). The CDR3 length is 13 residues. Trimming took 0 bases from V and 14 from J, leaving 12 bases between them. The CDR3 protein is CASSLGTLEALHF. CDR3 DNA sequence: TGTGCCAGCAGCTTGGGGACACTTGAGGCCCTCCACTTT.

In this sample, this clone turned up once. One end of the junction does not line up with germline, which may come from a read error. This sequence joins TRBV27 and TRBJ2-2, with D uncertain. This CDR3 spans 14 amino acids. Per germline, CDR1 MNHEY and CDR2 SMNVEV (reference sequence). For the CDR3, the DNA is TGTGCCAGCAGTCTATCAGAGTACACCGGGGAGCTGTTTTTT. Protein product: CASSLSEYTGELFF.

The genes are TRBV2 and TRBJ1-4; TRBD1 matches at 7 bases. The CDR3 has 16 residues. Trimming at V came to 3 bases and at J to 5 bases, leaving 9 bases not matched to a gene. Germline CDR1 and CDR2: SNHLY and FYNNEI. The DNA for the CDR3 is TGTGCCAGCAGTGACTTAGGTACAGGGGTGAATGAAAAACTGTTTTTT. It codes for CASSDLGTGVNEKLFF.

This chain connects TRBV30 to TRBJ2-7, with D unresolved. Germline assignment: CDR1 GTSNPN and CDR2 SVGIG (reference sequence). The CDR3 covers 14 residues. V was shortened by 4 bases and J by 3 bases, with 16 bases between the two germline ends. The CDR3 here is CAWTPPLTSYEQYF. The CDR3 bases are TGTGCCTGGACACCCCCCTTGACAAGCTACGAGCAGTACTTC.

The rearrangement joins TRBV6-4 to TRBJ2-3; TRBD2 might be the D (7 bases). Trimming pared 3 bases from V and 0 bases from J, leaving 13 bases between. This CDR3 has 16 amino acids. Looked up from germline, CDR1 is MRHNA and CDR2 is SNTAGT. The CDR3 spells CASSEEAGASTDTQYF. The CDR3, as DNA: TGTGCCAGCAGTGAGGAGGCGGGGGCTAGCACAGATACGCAGTATTTT.

This clone has just one count. This chain connects TRBV27 to TRBJ2-7, with TRBD1 as a possible D gene (6 bases). The CDR3 consists of 14 residues. Germline loops: CDR1 MNHEY, CDR2 SMNVEV (reference sequence). Trimming removed 5 bases from V and 3 bases from J, with 14 bases in between. CDR3 protein: CASSIRGIVYEQYF. CDR3 bases: TGTGCCAGCAGTATCAGGGGAATAGTCTACGAGCAGTACTTC.

The chain links TRBV24-1 to TRBJ2-2; 10 bases match TRBD1. This CDR3 comprises 16 residues. The ends lost 3 bases at V and 4 bases at J; junction bases unmatched: 4. Germline loops: CDR1 KGHDR, CDR2 SFDVKD. CDR3 in DNA: TGTGCCACCAGTGATGAGGGACAGGGGTTCACCGGGGAGCTGTTTTTT. Amino acid sequence: CATSDEGQGFTGELFF.

The CDR3 loop is CASSTNRVRYTF. In DNA, the CDR3 is TGTGCCAGCAGCACGAACAGGGTGCGCTACACCTTC. This chain joins TRBV12-3 or TRBV12-4 and TRBJ1-2, with a tentative D call TRBD1 (6 bases). Trimming shortened V by 6 bases and J by 9 bases, and 14 bases separated the two germline ends. CDR3 size: 12 residues.

The chain joins TRBV27 to TRBJ2-5, with D possibly matching TRBD2 (7 bases). This CDR3 spans 15 amino acids. V gave up 6 bases and J gave up 4 bases, with 18 bases separating them. From germline, CDR1 is MNHEY and CDR2 SMNVEV (reference sequence). DNA of the CDR3: TGTGCCAGCAGCCGCGGGGAGGGGGGTGGAGAGACCCAGTACTTC. Translating it yields CASSRGEGGGETQYF.

The chain uses TRBV2 and TRBJ1-2; D is ambiguous. Germline CDR1 is SNHLY and CDR2 is FYNNEI. With 3 bases removed from V and 4 bases from J, the gap between germline ends came to 9 bases. The CDR3 contains 13 residues. This CDR3 reads CASSDSSSYGYTF. DNA of the CDR3: TGTGCCAGCAGTGACTCGTCCAGCTATGGCTACACCTTC.

The rearrangement joins TRBV5-5 to TRBJ1-5; 9 nucleotides align to TRBD1. The CDR3 length is 16 residues. Germline CDR1 SGHKS, CDR2 YYEKEE (reference sequence). V was clipped by 4 bases and J by 6 bases; unmatched bases: 11. In DNA, the CDR3 is TGTGCCAGCAGCAACCGGGACAGGGATTTTACTCAGCCCCAGCATTTT. Its translation is CASSNRDRDFTQPQHF.

The chain has TRBV30 and TRBJ1-3; D gene unclear. The germline V and J ends were trimmed by 1 base and 0 bases, with 7 bases remaining between them. The CDR3 sequence is 14 residues long. Germline V lookup: CDR1 GTSNPN, CDR2 SVGIG (reference sequence). CDR3 amino acids: CAWSEQSSGNTIYF. CDR3 DNA sequence: TGTGCCTGGAGTGAACAGAGCTCTGGAAACACCATATATTTT.

V is TRBV14 and J is TRBJ2-2; D is possibly TRBD2 (7 bases). The V end was cut by 6 bases, the J end by 6 bases, with 14 bases between. Looked up from germline, CDR1 is SGHDN and CDR2 is FVKESK. The CDR3 totals 14 residues. The CDR3: CASRPQGRAGELFF. Written as DNA, the CDR3 is TGTGCCAGCAGACCTCAGGGGAGGGCCGGGGAGCTGTTTTTT.

The J gene is TRBJ2-5, the V gene TRBV29-1; D is possibly TRBD1 (5 bases). Deletions cut 7 bases from V and 3 bases from J, with 15 bases between. This CDR3 is 13 amino acids long. Looked up from germline, CDR1 is SQVTM and CDR2 is ANQGSEA. Here the CDR3 DNA reads TGCAGCGCCGACAGTGGAGTGGAAGAGACCCAGTACTTC. This gives the protein CSADSGVEETQYF.

The chain joins TRBV28 to TRBJ1-2; D might be TRBD1 (6 bases). Trimming cost V 2 bases and J 6 bases, with 10 bases left between them. This CDR3 is 13 amino acids long. Germline V gene lookup returns CDR1 MDHEN and CDR2 SYDVKM. The CDR3 bases are TGTGCCAGCAGTTTAGGGGGCTGGAATGGCTACACCTTC. This codes for CASSLGGWNGYTF.

The chain carries TRBV7-9 and TRBJ1-2; D is possibly TRBD1 (6 bases). This CDR3 region has 15 residues. Germline V gene sequence: CDR1 SEHNR, CDR2 FQNEAQ (reference sequence). V was shortened by 3 bases and J by 5 bases, with 16 bases between the two germline ends. This chain's CDR3 is CASSFHSGVKYGYTF. DNA of the CDR3: TGTGCCAGCAGCTTCCATTCAGGGGTAAAGTATGGCTACACCTTC.

In this sample, this clone turned up once. The V and J genes are TRBV6-5 and TRBJ2-5; 11 bases are a match to TRBD2. Germline CDR1 reads MNHEY; CDR2 reads SVGAGI. V was clipped by 6 bases and J by 3 bases; unmatched bases: 6. The length of the CDR3 is 15 residues. The DNA for the CDR3 is TGTGCCAGCAGCAGCATGGGACTAGCGGAAGAGACCCAGTACTTC. Amino acids: CASSSMGLAEETQYF.

This chain's CDR3 is CASSYVAENIQYF. The CDR3 DNA reads TGTGCCAGCAGTTACGTGGCGGAAAACATTCAGTACTTC. This chain uses TRBV6-2 or TRBV6-3 with TRBJ2-4; no clear D gene. The CDR3 has 13 amino acids. Germline V lookup: CDR1 MNHEY, CDR2 SVGEGT. V shed 2 bases and J shed 5 bases, with 7 bases lying between them.

This chain uses TRBV14 with TRBJ1-1; no reliable D call. The CDR3 loop spans 14 amino acids. V lost 0 bases, J lost 5 bases, and 10 bases lay in between. Germline V gives CDR1 SGHDN, CDR2 FVKESK. This CDR3 is CASSQEYPGTEAFF. The CDR3 DNA reads TGTGCCAGCAGCCAAGAATACCCGGGGACTGAAGCTTTCTTT.

CDR3 loop: CASSQDREYMSTEAFF. The DNA of the CDR3 is TGTGCCAGCAGCCAAGACAGGGAGTACATGAGCACTGAAGCTTTCTTT. The rearrangement links TRBV6-6 to TRBJ1-1, with TRBD1 matching 7 bases. V shed 6 bases and J 4 bases; nucleotides not matched to a gene: 14. This CDR3 region has 16 residues. In germline, CDR1 is MNHNY, CDR2 SVGAGI (reference sequence).

The rearrangement links TRBV15 to TRBJ2-5; no clear D. This CDR3 spans 13 amino acids. Germline V gives CDR1 LNHNV, CDR2 YYDKDF (reference sequence). Trimming pared 0 bases from V and 5 bases from J, leaving 7 bases between. The CDR3 coding sequence is TGTGCCACCAGCAGAGATCACGGGGAGACCCAGTACTTC. It codes for CATSRDHGETQYF.

This CDR3 is CAIQGDDSDEQYF. CDR3 nucleotide sequence: TGTGCCATACAGGGGGATGATTCGGACGAGCAGTACTTC. The gene calls are TRBV10-3 and TRBJ2-7; 8 nucleotides agree with TRBD1. The CDR3 loop spans 13 amino acids. CDR1 and CDR2 (germline): ENHRY, SYGVKD. V dropped 9 bases and J dropped 5; count of bases not matched to a gene: 9.

In this sample, this clone turned up a few times. The rearrangement uses TRBV9 and TRBJ1-1; 8 bases agree with TRBD1. The CDR3 is 13 residues long. V was pared by 4 bases and J by 7 bases, with 6 bases of the junction left unmatched. CDR1 SGDLS and CDR2 YYNGEE come from the germline V gene. The CDR3, as DNA: TGTGCCAGCAGCCCCCAGGGGGCCGATGAAGCTTTCTTT. It yields the protein CASSPQGADEAFF.

In DNA form, the CDR3 reads TGTGCCAGCAGCTTAAGTGCGACAGTCACACGATTTGGAAACACCATATATTTT. Its protein is CASSLSATVTRFGNTIYF. The chain has TRBV7-9 and TRBJ1-3, with D possibly matching TRBD1 (5 bases). V was cut by 2 bases and J by 3 bases, with 20 bases left in between. CDR3 size: 18 residues. Germline CDR1 SEHNR, CDR2 FQNEAQ (reference sequence).